These T cell receptor beta chains were read from a single sample in a study of shared clonotypes between healthy human individuals. Sequencing used immunoSEQ multiplex PCR; TCRdb keeps in-frame clones, though not all of them. The table has 630,000 or so clones, 98% seen once; the top ten hold approximately 0.3%. The source material was naive CD8+ T cells sorted from blood. All receptors derive from a man aged 25-40 years in good health. The CDR3 runs from the conserved cysteine through the conserved F or W. D genes are given only for firm matches. Size is omitted from some rows. Given values are once, few, many or a class for expanded clones.

>TRBV7-9|TRBJ1-2|.|.
CASSFGLEQGLYGYTF
TGTGCCAGCAGCTTTGGGCTAGAACAGGGACTCTATGGCTACACCTTC
>TRBV14|TRBJ2-3|.|.
CASSWDLRTQYF
TGTGCCAGCAGCTGGGACCTAAGGACGCAGTATTTT
>TRBV20-1|TRBJ2-3|.|.
CSAREGDTQYF
TGCAGTGCTAGGGAGGGTGATACGCAGTATTTT
>TRBV27|TRBJ2-1|.|.
CASSFLSGNEQFF
TGTGCCAGCAGTTTTTTATCAGGCAATGAGCAGTTCTTC
>TRBV9|TRBJ2-1|TRBD2|.
CASSVPREGYNEQFF
TGTGCCAGCAGCGTACCGCGGGAGGGTTACAATGAGCAGTTCTTC
>TRBV9|TRBJ2-6|.|.
CASSARYSGANVLTF
TGTGCCAGCAGCGCCCGGTACTCTGGGGCCAACGTCCTGACTTTC
>TRBV4-2|TRBJ2-1|.|.
CASSQTAGGNEQFF
TGTGCCAGCAGCCAAACCGCAGGGGGGAATGAGCAGTTCTTC
>TRBV25-1|TRBJ2-1|TRBD2|.
CASSGGLAAYNEQFF
TGTGCCAGCAGCGGGGGACTAGCGGCTTACAATGAGCAGTTCTTC
>TRBV6-5|TRBJ2-1|TRBD2|.
CASRTGTSGRNEQFF
TGTGCCAGCAGGACCGGGACTAGCGGGAGGAATGAGCAGTTCTTC
>TRBV7-9|TRBJ2-1|TRBD2|.
CASEGTSGNEQFF
TGTGCCAGCGAAGGGACTAGCGGGAATGAGCAGTTCTTC
>TRBV28|TRBJ2-1|TRBD2|.
CASMFWLGTSGSGVNEQFF
TGTGCCAGCATGTTTTGGTTGGGGACTAGCGGGAGTGGGGTCAATGAGCAGTTCTTC
>TRBV6-1|TRBJ2-7|.|.
CASSDTGLYSYEQYF
TGTGCCAGCAGTGATACAGGTTTGTACTCCTACGAGCAGTACTTC
>TRBV19|TRBJ2-7|.|.
CASSPTSSSSYEQYF
TGTGCCAGTAGTCCGACGTCCTCAAGCTCCTACGAGCAGTACTTC
>TRBV2|TRBJ2-7|.|.
CASSERQAGTYEQYF
TGTGCCAGCAGTGAGCGACAGGCGGGAACCTACGAGCAGTACTTC
>TRBV7-9|TRBJ1-2|TRBD1|.
CASSDQDRADYGYTF
TGTGCCAGCAGCGATCAAGACAGGGCAGACTATGGCTACACCTTC
>TRBV5-1|TRBJ2-3|TRBD2|.
CASSPYGTSSHQSQADTQYF
TGCGCCAGCAGCCCCTACGGGACTAGCTCACACCAAAGTCAGGCAGATACGCAGTATTTT
>TRBV4-1|TRBJ2-1|.|.
CASSQASGDYYNEQFF
TGCGCCAGCAGCCAAGCTTCGGGAGACTACTACAATGAGCAGTTCTTC
>TRBV11-3|TRBJ2-1|TRBD1|.
CASSSRTGGWSYNEQFF
TGTGCCAGCAGCTCCCGCACAGGGGGCTGGTCCTACAATGAGCAGTTCTTC
>TRBV4-2|TRBJ2-5|.|.
CASSQGTSLETQYF
TGTGCCAGCAGCCAAGGGACCTCCCTGGAGACCCAGTACTTC
>TRBV18|TRBJ2-7|.|.
CASSPTRGSDYEQYF
TGTGCCAGCTCACCTACTAGGGGGAGCGATTACGAGCAGTACTTC
>TRBV4-1|TRBJ2-2|TRBD2|.
CASSLQATAGGANTGELFF
TGCGCCAGCAGCCTACAGGCAACCGCGGGAGGGGCGAACACCGGGGAGCTGTTTTTT
>TRBV4-3|TRBJ2-1|.|.
CASSPALGTGSGNEQFF
TGCGCCAGCAGCCCCGCGCTAGGTACGGGCTCGGGGAATGAGCAGTTCTTC
>TRBV28|TRBJ2-6|.|once
CASSLTGPGANVLTF
TGTGCCAGCAGTTTAACGGGGCCTGGGGCCAACGTCCTGACTTTC
>TRBV29-1|TRBJ2-7|TRBD2|.
CSVEGLADSYEQYF
TGCAGCGTTGAGGGACTAGCGGACTCCTACGAGCAGTACTTC
>TRBV5-1|TRBJ2-1|TRBD2|.
CASSFAGGRVYEQFF
TGCGCCAGCAGCTTTGCTGGCGGGAGGGTCTATGAGCAGTTCTTC
>TRBV6-6|TRBJ2-3|.|once
CASSFLSTDTQYF
TGTGCCAGCAGCTTTCTTAGCACAGATACGCAGTATTTT
>TRBV4-3|TRBJ2-1|.|.
CASSQDGSSYNEQFF
TGCGCCAGCAGCCAAGACGGAAGCTCCTACAATGAGCAGTTCTTC
>TRBV7-9|TRBJ2-7|.|.
CASSRPGRPVYEQYF
TGTGCCAGCAGCCGACCTGGACGGCCAGTCTACGAGCAGTACTTC
>TRBV6-5|TRBJ2-7|.|.
CASSYYSGSYEQYF
TGTGCCAGCAGTTACTACAGCGGTTCCTACGAGCAGTACTTC
>TRBV6-6|TRBJ2-3|TRBD2|.
CASSGLAGSGDTQYF
TGTGCCAGCAGTGGACTAGCGGGATCCGGAGATACGCAGTATTTT
>TRBV7-2|TRBJ2-7|.|.
CASSSRGGVTTYEQYF
TGTGCCAGCAGCTCTAGAGGGGGGGTTACGACCTACGAGCAGTACTTC
>TRBV2|TRBJ1-4|.|.
CAKKSVGGEKLFF
TGTGCCAAGAAGAGTGTAGGGGGTGAAAAACTGTTTTTT
>TRBV6-1|TRBJ2-7|TRBD1|once
CASSAGRDRGVNEQYF
TGTGCCAGCAGTGCCGGCCGTGACAGGGGGGTAAACGAGCAGTACTTC
>TRBV6-5|TRBJ2-7|.|.
CASSYSRVGEQYF
TGTGCCAGCAGTTACTCTAGGGTGGGGGAGCAGTACTTC
>TRBV7-2|TRBJ2-1|TRBD1|once
CASTHRDSPYNEQFF
TGTGCCAGCACCCACCGGGACAGCCCCTACAATGAGCAGTTCTTC
>TRBV10-3|TRBJ2-2|.|.
CAISEWGGNTGELFF
TGTGCCATCAGCGAATGGGGCGGGAACACCGGGGAGCTGTTTTTT
>TRBV13|TRBJ2-1|.|.
CASSPTLNEQFF
TGTGCCAGCAGCCCAACACTAAATGAGCAGTTCTTC
>TRBV6-6|TRBJ1-5|TRBD1|.
CASSFLDRVGQPQHF
TGTGCCAGCAGTTTCCTGGACAGGGTTGGACAGCCCCAGCATTTT
>TRBV6-5|TRBJ2-1|.|.
CASRTDREQFF
TGTGCCAGCAGGACAGATAGAGAGCAGTTCTTC
>TRBV5-4|TRBJ2-1|TRBD2|.
CASGIAGGPGEQFF
TGTGCCAGCGGTATAGCGGGAGGGCCGGGTGAGCAGTTCTTC
>TRBV27|TRBJ2-7|TRBD2|.
CASSFGRRYEQYF
TGTGCCAGCAGTTTCGGGAGGAGGTACGAGCAGTACTTC
>TRBV27|TRBJ1-4|TRBD1|.
CASSLGTGFEKLFF
TGTGCCAGCAGTTTAGGGACAGGGTTTGAAAAACTGTTTTTT
>TRBV30|TRBJ1-1|.|.
CAWSVWNTEAFF
TGTGCCTGGAGTGTCTGGAACACTGAAGCTTTCTTT
>TRBV7-9|TRBJ2-7|.|.
CASSLAREQYF
TGTGCCAGCAGCTTAGCCAGGGAGCAGTACTTC
>TRBV9|TRBJ1-5|.|.
CASSVDSGAGQPQHF
TGTGCCAGCAGCGTAGATTCTGGGGCAGGTCAGCCCCAGCATTTT
>TRBV7-3|TRBJ2-7|.|.
CASSLLPYHEQYF
TGTGCCAGCAGCTTATTGCCCTACCACGAGCAGTACTTC
>TRBV7-9|TRBJ1-2|TRBD1|.
CASSLGQAKGYTF
TGTGCCAGCAGTCTGGGACAGGCCAAAGGCTACACCTTC
>TRBV4-1|TRBJ2-7|TRBD2|.
CASSQDLGAAGAYYEQYF
TGCGCCAGCAGCCAAGATCTCGGGGCAGCGGGAGCATATTACGAGCAGTACTTC
>TRBV5-5|TRBJ2-3|.|.
CASSLAGSEDTQYF
TGTGCCAGCAGCTTGGCAGGGTCCGAAGATACGCAGTATTTT
>TRBV7-9|TRBJ2-1|.|.
CASTWRNEQFF
TGTGCCAGCACCTGGAGGAATGAGCAGTTCTTC
>TRBV2|TRBJ2-1|.|.
CASPMEVLNDEQFF
TGTGCCAGCCCAATGGAGGTCCTTAATGATGAGCAGTTCTTC
>TRBV10-3|TRBJ1-1|.|.
CAISPTGAEAFF
TGTGCCATCAGCCCCACGGGCGCTGAAGCTTTCTTT
>TRBV18|TRBJ2-7|.|.
CASSPPGEEEQYF
TGTGCCAGCTCACCACCGGGGGAGGAGGAGCAGTACTTC
>TRBV28|TRBJ1-2|.|.
CASGWPVGGYTF
TGTGCCAGCGGGTGGCCCGTCGGTGGCTACACCTTC
>TRBV4-3|TRBJ2-1|TRBD2|.
CASSPGGTSDYNEQFF
TGCGCCAGCAGCCCCGGGGGGACTAGCGACTACAATGAGCAGTTCTTC
>TRBV27|TRBJ1-2|TRBD1|.
CASRQGGYGYTF
TGTGCCAGCAGGCAGGGGGGCTATGGCTACACCTTC
>TRBV21-1|TRBJ2-7|.|.
CASLTPGSYEQYF
TGTGCCAGCCTGACACCAGGATCCTACGAGCAGTACTTC
>TRBV27|TRBJ2-5|.|.
CASSSRGRQETQYF
TGTGCCAGCAGTTCGCGTGGGCGCCAAGAGACCCAGTACTTC
>TRBV7-6|TRBJ2-1|TRBD2|.
CASSLGVAGSYNEQFF
TGTGCCAGCAGCTTAGGGGTAGCGGGTTCCTACAATGAGCAGTTCTTC
>TRBV7-9|TRBJ2-1|.|once
CASSPWDQYNEQFF
TGTGCCAGCAGCCCCTGGGACCAATACAATGAGCAGTTCTTC